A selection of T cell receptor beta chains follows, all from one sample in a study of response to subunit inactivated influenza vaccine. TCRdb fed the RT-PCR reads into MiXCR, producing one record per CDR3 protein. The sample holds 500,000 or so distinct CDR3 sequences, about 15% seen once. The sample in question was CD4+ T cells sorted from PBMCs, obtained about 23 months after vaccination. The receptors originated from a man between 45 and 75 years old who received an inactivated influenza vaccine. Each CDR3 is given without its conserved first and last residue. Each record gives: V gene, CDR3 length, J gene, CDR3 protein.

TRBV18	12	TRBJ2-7	ASSPWDKIGEQY
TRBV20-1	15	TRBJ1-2	SARVLTWNVEGGGYT
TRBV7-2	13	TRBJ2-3	ASSQFGVISDTQY
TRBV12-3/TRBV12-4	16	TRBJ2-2	ASSPELLAGGNTGELF
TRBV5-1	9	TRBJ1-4	ASRLNEKLF
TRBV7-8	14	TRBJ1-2	ASSSRLDRPNYGYT
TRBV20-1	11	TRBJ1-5	SARLSGDQPQH
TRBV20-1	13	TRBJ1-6	SAKKTGGPNSPLH
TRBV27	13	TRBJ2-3	ASSLSGSPRRTQY
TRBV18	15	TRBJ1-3	ASSPPPDGRSGNTIY
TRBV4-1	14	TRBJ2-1	ASSHLSGVPGNEQF
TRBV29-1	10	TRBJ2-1	STGQGHNEQF
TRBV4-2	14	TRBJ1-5	ASSRDVGTGELAQH
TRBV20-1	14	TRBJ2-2	SARVPGTELTGELF